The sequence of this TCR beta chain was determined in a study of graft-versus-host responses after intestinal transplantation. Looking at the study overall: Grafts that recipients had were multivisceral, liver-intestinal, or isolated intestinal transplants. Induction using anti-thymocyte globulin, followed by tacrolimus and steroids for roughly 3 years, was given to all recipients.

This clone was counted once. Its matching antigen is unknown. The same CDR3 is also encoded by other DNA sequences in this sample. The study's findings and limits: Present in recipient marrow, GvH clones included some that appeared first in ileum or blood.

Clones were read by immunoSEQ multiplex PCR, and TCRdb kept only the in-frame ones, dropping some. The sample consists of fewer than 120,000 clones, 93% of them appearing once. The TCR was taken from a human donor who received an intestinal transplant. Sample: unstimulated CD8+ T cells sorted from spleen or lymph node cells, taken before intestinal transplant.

CDR3 amino acids: CASSLGGSSYNEQFF. As DNA, the CDR3 is TGTGCCAGCAGTTTAGGAGGGAGCTCCTACAATGAGCAGTTCTTC. The chain has TRBV27 and TRBJ2-1; the D gene is possibly TRBD2 (6 bases). The germline V gene has CDR1 MNHEY and CDR2 SMNVEV (reference sequence). The CDR3 spans 15 residues. The V gene lost 2 bases and the J gene lost 0 bases, with 8 bases spanning the gap.